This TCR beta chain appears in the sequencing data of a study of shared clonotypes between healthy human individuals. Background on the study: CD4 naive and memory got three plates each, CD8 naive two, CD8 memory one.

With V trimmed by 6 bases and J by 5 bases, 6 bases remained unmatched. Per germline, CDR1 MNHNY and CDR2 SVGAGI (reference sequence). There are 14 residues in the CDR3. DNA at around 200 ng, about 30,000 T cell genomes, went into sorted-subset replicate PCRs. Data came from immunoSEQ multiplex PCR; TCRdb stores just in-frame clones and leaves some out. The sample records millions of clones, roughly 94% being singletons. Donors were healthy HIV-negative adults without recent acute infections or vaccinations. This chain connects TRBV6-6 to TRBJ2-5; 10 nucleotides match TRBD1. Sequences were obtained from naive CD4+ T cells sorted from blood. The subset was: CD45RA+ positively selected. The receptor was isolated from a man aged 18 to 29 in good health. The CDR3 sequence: CASRETGGLETQYF. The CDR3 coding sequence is TGTGCCAGCAGGGAGACAGGGGGCCTGGAGACCCAGTACTTC.